These 5 T cell receptor beta chains originate from one sample sequenced in a study of regulatory T cells in long-lasting Graves disease. CDR3-region Arm-PCR and iRepertoire HTBI primers produced the TCR beta libraries. TCRdb processed the multiplex PCR reads anew with MiXCR; each CDR3 protein has one entry. The sample records over 500,000 distinct CDR3 sequences, roughly 15% being singletons. Indicated time point: newly diagnosed GD, antithyroid drugs for less than 3 months. Isolated PBMC RNA provided the starting material for the TCR library. These data were likewise used in another study, on T cells in Graves' hyperthyroidism and ophthalmopathy.

Sequencing was performed on peripheral blood mononuclear cells (PBMCs), taken at new diagnosis, from a patient treated with antithyroid drugs. The receptors stem from a woman in her 30s with Graves disease.

The table lists this clonotype with many counts. The chain links TRBV7-8 to TRBJ1-2; no firm D call. The CDR3 is made up of 13 amino acids. Trimming cost V 1 base and J 0 bases, with 3 bases left between them. CDR1 and CDR2 (germline): SGHVS, FQNEAQ. The CDR3 region is CASSLDTNYGYTF. In nucleotides, the CDR3 is TGTGCCAGCAGCTTAGACACTAACTATGGCTACACCTTC.

V and J are TRBV9 and TRBJ2-5; D ambiguous. The CDR3 length is 12 residues. CDR1 is SGDLS and CDR2 is YYNGEE in the germline V gene. Trimming stripped 6 bases from V and 2 bases from J, with 8 bases between. The CDR3: CASNLGQETQYF. As DNA, the CDR3 is TGTGCCAGCAATCTAGGGCAAGAGACCCAGTACTTC.

The CDR3 DNA reads as TGTGCCTGGAGTTTAGGGCTAGCGGGAGGCCGCGGGGAGCTGTTTTTT. This encodes CAWSLGLAGGRGELFF. The rearrangement links TRBV30 to TRBJ2-2, with TRBD2 identical over 11 bases. V gave up 2 bases and J gave up 7 bases; unmatched junction bases: 9. Per the germline V gene, CDR1 is GTSNPN and CDR2 is SVGIG (reference sequence). The CDR3 totals 16 residues.

This clonotype came up many times. J is TRBJ2-3 and V is TRBV9, with D possibly TRBD1 on 6 matching bases. CDR3 size: 14 residues. CDR1 and CDR2 from the germline V gene are SGDLS and YYNGEE. V shed 5 bases and J shed 0 bases, with 10 bases lying between them. CDR3 in amino acids: CASSVTGSTDTQYF. In DNA, the CDR3 is TGTGCCAGCAGTGTTACAGGGAGCACAGATACGCAGTATTTT.

There are a few counts of this clonotype. V and J are TRBV6-1 and TRBJ1-1, with a weak D call TRBD1 (5 bases). The CDR3 totals 13 residues. CDR1 is MNHNS, CDR2 SASEGT, per germline. V was cut by 8 bases and J by 1 base, with 11 bases left in between. CDR3 nucleotide sequence: TGTGCCAGCTTCAGGGTTGGGAACACTGAAGCTTTCTTT. Translating gives CASFRVGNTEAFF.